A selection of T cell receptor beta chains follows, all from one sample in a study of blood T cell repertoires in COVID-19. Clones were sequenced by immunoSEQ multiplex PCR, and TCRdb holds only the in-frame ones, with some missing. The sample has hundreds of thousands of clones; around 92% are singletons. The sequenced material came from peripheral blood. Source of these receptors: a man aged 40-49 years with acute or convalescent COVID-19. The CDR3 runs from the conserved cysteine through the conserved F or W.

v_gene: TRBV19
CDR3aa: CASHQDRAQPQHF

v_gene: TRBV7-8
CDR3aa: CASSLATDSGDTEAFF

v_gene: TRBV5-4
CDR3aa: CASSGEGAWADTQYF

v_gene: TRBV4-3
CDR3aa: CASSQAGLLVDYGYTF

v_gene: TRBV5-4
CDR3aa: CASSLEPSSYNEQFF

v_gene: TRBV19
CDR3aa: CASSPPGEGSNGYTF

v_gene: TRBV27
CDR3aa: CASSLSGTGGNQPQHF

v_gene: TRBV7-9
CDR3aa: CASSPTRGQKLFF

v_gene: TRBV15
CDR3aa: CATSREPGENQPQHF

v_gene: TRBV18
CDR3aa: CASSPNRPPQETQYF

v_gene: TRBV4-3
CDR3aa: CASSQEPLGAYSNQPQHF

v_gene: TRBV5-1
CDR3aa: CASSLSSVGRTGGYEQYF

v_gene: TRBV7-2
CDR3aa: CASSHNTGYNEQFF

v_gene: TRBV28
CDR3aa: CASRDSTNYGYTF

v_gene: TRBV14
CDR3aa: CASSQDLAAYGYTF

v_gene: TRBV10-2
CDR3aa: CASMRAYEQYF

v_gene: TRBV29-1
CDR3aa: CSVERTSYNEQFF

v_gene: TRBV3-1/TRBV3-2
CDR3aa: CASSQDLTGSGTQYF

v_gene: TRBV2
CDR3aa: CASSEQGTNEKLFF

v_gene: TRBV7-2
CDR3aa: CASSWTGDRERNTIYF

v_gene: TRBV4-1
CDR3aa: CASSQRGTGDGVGTNEKLFF

v_gene: TRBV5-1
CDR3aa: CASSLRGGADTGELFF

v_gene: TRBV29-1
CDR3aa: CSVVYQYNEQFF